These 21 T cell receptor beta chains share one sample of origin, sequenced in a study of blood T cell repertoires in COVID-19. Clones were sequenced by immunoSEQ multiplex PCR, and TCRdb holds only the in-frame ones, with some missing. The table shows approximately 90,000 clones, with about 80% occurring only once. Source material: peripheral blood. These receptors came from a woman at least 80 years old with acute or convalescent COVID-19.

The V gene is TRBV27, the J gene TRBJ2-1; TRBD1 aligns across 7 bases. The CDR3 has 15 amino acids. The V segment lost 4 bases and the J segment 6 bases; nucleotides outside the gene matches: 9. Germline CDR1 reads MNHEY; CDR2 reads SMNVEV (reference sequence). The CDR3 region is CASSSWDSIGNEQFF. Written as DNA, the CDR3 is TGTGCCAGCAGTTCATGGGACAGTATTGGCAATGAGCAGTTCTTC.

The genes are TRBV24-1 and TRBJ2-2; a possible D gene is TRBD1 (5 bases). CDR1 is KGHDR, CDR2 SFDVKD, per germline. The V gene lost 3 bases and the J gene lost 2 bases, with 9 bases spanning the gap. The CDR3 extends over 15 amino acids. As DNA, the CDR3 is TGTGCCACCAGTGATGGGGCTATTAACACCGGGGAGCTGTTTTTT. Residues: CATSDGAINTGELFF.

For this clone: At one of its ends the junction is not consistent with the germline gene, which may arise from a read error. The chain joins TRBV5-1 to TRBJ2-5, with 8 bases matching TRBD1. Germline V gives CDR1 SGHRS, CDR2 YFSETQ. The CDR3 totals 14 residues. CDR3 loop: CASSGQGQEETQYF. The DNA of the CDR3 is TGCGCCAGCAGCGGGCAGGGACAGGAAGAAACCCAGTACTTC.

The sample holds a few counts of this clone. The chain employs TRBV6-5 and TRBJ1-3; TRBD1 matches 8 bases. Germline CDR1 MNHEY, CDR2 SVGAGI. V trimming: 2 bases; J trimming: 8 bases; junction bases outside the gene matches: 5. The CDR3 length is 14 residues. The CDR3 DNA reads as TGTGCCAGCAGTTACAGGGACAGGCGAGACACCATATATTTT. It encodes CASSYRDRRDTIYF.

The rearrangement uses TRBV6-1 and TRBJ2-1; D remains ambiguous. CDR3 length: 17 residues. Germline-derived CDR1 and CDR2 are MNHNS and SASEGT. The ends were cut back, 2 bases at V and 3 bases at J, with 17 bases in the middle. The CDR3 DNA sequence: TGTGCCAGCAGTGAAAGACCCGACATGCGTCTCTACAATGAGCAGTTCTTC. Residues: CASSERPDMRLYNEQFF.

This chain joins TRBV4-1 and TRBJ1-5, with D perhaps matching TRBD1 (6 bases). The V end lost 4 bases, the J end lost 1 base, and 8 bases lay between the germline ends. The CDR3 is 14 residues long. Germline values: CDR1 MGHRA, CDR2 YSYEKL. CDR3 residues: CASSLQGSNQPQHF. The DNA of the CDR3 is TGCGCCAGCAGCCTACAGGGAAGCAATCAGCCCCAGCATTTT.

This CDR3 is CASSSHRSNTEAFF. CDR3 sequence (DNA): TGCGCCAGCAGCTCGCACAGGAGTAACACTGAAGCTTTCTTT. The V call is TRBV5-1, the J call TRBJ1-1; D is possibly TRBD1 (5 bases). Trimming removed 3 bases at V and 2 bases at J, with 11 bases between. Germline V gene data show CDR1 as SGHRS and CDR2 as YFSETQ. The CDR3 has 14 residues.

This chain links TRBV2 with TRBJ2-7; D possibly corresponds to TRBD2 (6 bases). The V gene's germline CDR1 is SNHLY and CDR2 FYNNEI. The CDR3 spans 14 residues. V lost 6 bases and J lost 3, with 15 bases in between. The CDR3 spells CASRKTSSGYEQYF. The CDR3 region has the DNA TGTGCCAGCAGAAAGACTAGTTCTGGCTACGAGCAGTACTTC.

The V gene is TRBV3-1 (or the pseudogene TRBV3-2), the J gene TRBJ2-1, with D perhaps matching TRBD2 (6 bases). In germline, CDR1 is LGHDT, CDR2 YNNKEL (reference sequence). The CDR3 covers 13 residues. The germline V and J ends were trimmed by 0 bases and 10 bases, with 10 bases remaining between them. CDR3 DNA sequence: TGTGCCAGCAGCCAAGAATTCCGGGGGGAGCAGTTCTTC. Its protein is CASSQEFRGEQFF.

CDR3 in amino acids: CASSSGLAGYNEQFF. Here the CDR3 DNA reads TGCGCCAGCAGCTCGGGACTAGCGGGGTACAATGAGCAGTTCTTC. This chain connects TRBV5-1 to TRBJ2-1, with TRBD2 identical over 13 bases. V trimming: 3 bases; J trimming: 4 bases; junction bases outside the gene matches: 1. The CDR3 consists of 15 residues. Germline lookup yields CDR1 SGHRS and CDR2 YFSETQ.

The genes are TRBV29-1 and TRBJ2-7; D remains ambiguous. Germline-derived CDR1 and CDR2 are SQVTM and ANQGSEA. The CDR3 spans 10 residues. The V end was cut by 6 bases, the J end by 4 bases, with 7 bases between. The DNA of the CDR3 is TGCAGCGTCCTTTCGTACGAGCAGTACTTC. This codes for CSVLSYEQYF.

This chain links TRBV29-1 with TRBJ2-7; tentative D call: TRBD1 (6 bases). The CDR3 extends over 13 amino acids. Germline-derived CDR1 and CDR2 are SQVTM and ANQGSEA. Deletions cut 7 bases from V and 7 bases from J, with 20 bases between. CDR3: CSAKISGVGEQYF. CDR3 nucleotides: TGCAGCGCCAAAATATCAGGGGTGGGGGAGCAGTACTTC.

This rearrangement joins TRBV5-6 to TRBJ2-7; tentative D call: TRBD2 (5 bases). Trimming removed 1 base from V and 7 bases from J, with 18 bases in between. Germline V CDR1 and CDR2: SGHDT, YYEEEE. The CDR3 loop spans 15 amino acids. CDR3 in DNA: TGTGCCAGCAGCTTGAGCGGTGAGGGCCGAAGGGAGCAGTACTTC. It yields the protein CASSLSGEGRREQYF.

CDR3 coding DNA: TGTGCCAGCAGCAAACAACAGGGCTTGGGCGGCTACACCTTC. Its translation: CASSKQQGLGGYTF. The chain uses TRBV21-1 and TRBJ1-2; TRBD1, the table's D call, lacks a check against the DNA. TRBV21-1 constitutes a pseudogene. CDR3 length: 14 residues.

The chain links TRBV4-1 to TRBJ2-2; TRBD2 aligns across 7 bases. Germline CDR1 reads MGHRA; CDR2 reads YSYEKL. V dropped 1 base and J dropped 0; count of bases not matched to a gene: 8. The CDR3 is 18 residues long. The CDR3 DNA reads as TGCGCCAGCAGCCAAGCGTCTCCTAGCGGAACGAACACCGGGGAGCTGTTTTTT. Amino acids: CASSQASPSGTNTGELFF.

V gene TRBV19 combines with J gene TRBJ1-3; D ambiguous. Germline V gives CDR1 LNHDA, CDR2 SQIVND (reference sequence). The CDR3 loop spans 14 amino acids. V shed 8 bases and J shed 0 bases, with 11 bases lying between them. The CDR3 bases are TGTGCCAGTGCGGACTGGAGCTCTGGAAACACCATATATTTT. Its translation: CASADWSSGNTIYF.

This clone has only a few counts. This chain uses TRBV27 with TRBJ2-1; weak D call: TRBD2 (10 bases). CDR3 length: 19 amino acids. Germline values: CDR1 MNHEY, CDR2 SMNVEV (reference sequence). The V end was cut by 6 bases, the J end by 7 bases, with 31 bases between. The CDR3 DNA is TGTGCCAGCAGCTCCGGGACAGGGTACCCTAGCGGGAGCGGGAATGAGCAGTTCTTC. Its translation is CASSSGTGYPSGSGNEQFF.

The chain uses TRBV10-3 and TRBJ2-7, with TRBD1 matching 7 bases. With V trimmed by 6 bases and J by 6 bases, 14 bases remained unmatched. Germline V gene data show CDR1 as ENHRY and CDR2 as SYGVKD. The CDR3 runs to 15 residues. The CDR3 nucleotides are TGTGCCATCAGAGGGGACAGAGTTTTATCCGGCGAGCAGTACTTC. This encodes CAIRGDRVLSGEQYF.

The rearrangement uses TRBV2 and TRBJ2-7; D gene uncertain. The CDR3 has 14 amino acids. From germline, CDR1 is SNHLY and CDR2 FYNNEI. V gave up 8 bases and J gave up 3 bases, with 17 bases separating them. DNA for the CDR3: TGTGCCAGCGGTACTCCTCCCCATAACTACGAGCAGTACTTC. Its protein is CASGTPPHNYEQYF.

This chain connects TRBV10-2 to TRBJ2-3, with 8 nucleotides matching TRBD2. The germline V gene has CDR1 WSHSY and CDR2 SAAADI. The CDR3 extends over 12 amino acids. The ends lost 4 bases at V and 6 bases at J; junction bases unmatched: 0. CDR3 coding DNA: TGCGCCAGCAGTGGGACTAGCGATACGCAGTATTTT. It translates to CASSGTSDTQYF.

The genes are TRBV27 and TRBJ2-1; TRBD2 is a possible D gene (5 bases). With 8 bases removed from V and 6 bases from J, the gap between germline ends came to 11 bases. The CDR3 is made up of 12 amino acids. Germline V gene data show CDR1 as MNHEY and CDR2 as SMNVEV (reference sequence). CDR3 in amino acids: CASRTYPNEQFF. For the CDR3, the DNA is TGTGCCAGCCGGACTTACCCCAATGAGCAGTTCTTC.